The 6 T cell receptor beta chains below come from one sample, sequenced in a study of T cell responses to AZD1222 COVID-19 vaccine (dated by TCRdb to about 2021). Library preparation used the immunoSEQ multiplex PCR assay. This immuneACCESS table, as held by TCRdb, lists in-frame sequences with V and J called but not all clones. Of the missing ones, under half trace to an unresolved V gene in checked studies; the others have no known cause. The sample includes roughly 190,000 clones, with roughly 92% observed a single time. The ten largest make up roughly 1.4% of the sample. This specimen's time point label, interpreted: baseline before first vaccination. Specimen: peripheral blood, collected on day 0 of AZD1222 vaccination. The receptors originated from an adult in good health.

This clone is a singleton in its sample. This chain uses TRBV5-1 with TRBJ1-5; D is perhaps TRBD1 (6 bases). The CDR3 spans 16 residues. In germline, CDR1 is SGHRS, CDR2 YFSETQ. Trimming removed 4 bases at V and 0 bases at J, with 14 bases between. The CDR3 is CASSPEGGYSNQPQHF. As DNA, the CDR3 is TGCGCCAGCAGCCCGGAGGGGGGTTATAGCAATCAGCCCCAGCATTTT.

The chain couples TRBV7-2 to TRBJ1-6; D is ambiguous. The CDR3 has 15 residues. Germline CDR1 and CDR2: SGHTA and FQGNSA. V lost 1 base to trimming and J lost 10 bases, with 14 bases between them. DNA of the CDR3: TGTGCCAGCAGCTTAGATTCGGCAGTGAAGTCACCCCTCCACTTT. Translation: CASSLDSAVKSPLHF.

V and J are TRBV7-9 and TRBJ2-1, with a tentative D call TRBD1 (6 bases). This CDR3 comprises 16 residues. CDR1 and CDR2 from the germline V gene are SEHNR and FQNEAQ (reference sequence). The V end lost 3 bases, the J end lost 2 bases, and 14 bases lay between the germline ends. In DNA form, the CDR3 reads TGTGCCAGCAGCTTTCGCCGGGACACCGCCTACAATGAGCAGTTCTTC. Amino acid sequence: CASSFRRDTAYNEQFF. The entire variable domain, with the rest obtained from reference TRBV7-9 and TRBJ2-1, is as follows: DTGVSQNPRHKITKRGQNVTFRCDPISEHNRLYWYRQTLGQGPEFLTYFQNEAQLEKSRLLSDRFSAERPKGSFSTLEIQRTEQGDSAMYLCASSFRRDTAYNEQFFGPGTRLTVL.

This rearrangement joins TRBV18 to TRBJ1-3; D is possibly TRBD1 (5 bases). CDR3 size: 15 residues. Germline CDR1 reads KGHSH; CDR2 reads LQKENI. V lost 3 bases and J lost 8, with 17 bases in between. CDR3 in amino acids: CASSPTGTGDYTIYF. DNA of the CDR3: TGTGCCAGCTCACCTACGGGGACCGGGGACTACACCATATATTTT.

This clone was recorded only once. The rearrangement joins TRBV7-7 to TRBJ1-4, with D uncertain. V shed 2 bases and J shed 8 bases, with 24 bases lying between them. The germline CDR1 and CDR2 sequences are SSHAT and FNYEAQ (reference sequence). The CDR3 covers 18 residues. The CDR3, as DNA: TGTGCCAGCAGCTTACGGCCCCCGAGGGCGGAGTTAGTAGAAAAACTGTTTTTT. Encoded protein: CASSLRPPRAELVEKLFF.

The chain is built from TRBV3-1 (or the pseudogene TRBV3-2) and TRBJ1-3; D gene unclear. The CDR3 is 16 residues long. Trimming removed 0 bases from V and 0 bases from J, with 9 bases in between. Looked up from germline, CDR1 is LGHDT and CDR2 is YNNKEL (reference sequence). CDR3: CASSQDPSHSGNTIYF. CDR3 in DNA: TGTGCCAGCAGCCAAGACCCCAGCCACTCTGGAAACACCATATATTTT.